The present entry profiles one TCR beta chain with its context. This entry comes from a study of blood T cell repertoires in COVID-19. Germline values: CDR1 SQVTM, CDR2 ANQGSEA. The length of the CDR3 is 14 residues. V shed 3 bases and J shed 1 base, with 9 bases lying between them. TCRdb keeps only in-frame clones here, not all; method: immunoSEQ multiplex PCR. This sample carries over 200,000 clones, 70% to 90% of them seen once, and the ten largest clones take 10% to 12%. This rearrangement joins TRBV29-1 to TRBJ2-2; D uncertain. Sequencing was performed on PBMCs or T cells enriched from blood (not recorded which). This sequence was found in a man younger than 45 who had recovered from COVID-19. The CDR3 DNA reads TGCAGCGTTGACCATGATAGGAACACCGGGGAGCTGTTTTTT. Translated: CSVDHDRNTGELFF.